These T cell receptor beta chains were read from a single sample in a study of T cell clones after liver transplantation. TCRdb's table, derived via immunoSEQ multiplex PCR, lists solely in-frame clones and lacks some. The table has nearly 55,000 clones, approximately 88% seen once; the top ten hold roughly 8%. The sequencing used CD4+ T cells from blood, collected before liver transplant. Receptors were obtained from a human donor who received a liver transplant. Both conserved end residues are part of each CDR3. The D gene is left open where the match is weak. Size tells how often a clone was seen (once, few, many) or the class of an expanded clone, and some rows leave it out.

cdr3_aa cdr3_nt clone_size j_call v_call d_call
CSVVEGGQWNTEAFF TGCAGCGTTGTGGAAGGCGGCCAATGGAACACTGAAGCTTTCTTT NA TRBJ1-1 TRBV29-1 NA
CASSVAASASTDTQYF TGTGCCAGCAGCGTAGCGGCTAGTGCTAGCACAGATACGCAGTATTTT NA TRBJ2-3 TRBV9 NA
CASSANQADNEQFF TGTGCCAGCAGTGCCAATCAGGCTGACAATGAGCAGTTCTTC once TRBJ2-1 TRBV2 NA
CASSSLAGASYEQYF TGTGCCAGCAGTTCTCTAGCGGGGGCCTCCTACGAGCAGTACTTC once TRBJ2-7 TRBV9 TRBD2
CASSLEVGRGQARETQYF TGCGCCAGCAGCTTGGAGGTTGGACGGGGACAGGCTCGGGAGACCCAGTACTTC NA TRBJ2-5 TRBV5-1 TRBD1
CASSKAQMMNTEAFF TGTGCCAGTAGTAAGGCACAGATGATGAACACTGAAGCTTTCTTT NA TRBJ1-1 TRBV19 NA
CASSPIGDGNQPQHF TGTGCCAGCTCACCAATCGGGGACGGCAATCAGCCCCAGCATTTT NA TRBJ1-5 TRBV18 NA
CASSEAGGSGTEAFF TGTGCCAGCAGTGAAGCAGGAGGCTCGGGCACTGAAGCTTTCTTT NA TRBJ1-1 TRBV2 NA
CASSFHLAVSFADTQYF TGTGCCAGCAGCTTCCATCTAGCGGTTTCCTTCGCAGATACGCAGTATTTT NA TRBJ2-3 TRBV5-6 TRBD2
CASSLERENTQYF TGTGCCAGCAGCTTAGAGCGGGAGAATACGCAGTATTTT NA TRBJ2-3 TRBV7-2 TRBD2
CASSGEVDIQYF TGTGCCAGTTCAGGGGAGGTGGACATTCAGTACTTC NA TRBJ2-4 TRBV19 NA
CAGDRWLAGEYSYNEQFF TGTGCCGGGGACAGGTGGCTAGCGGGAGAGTACTCCTACAATGAGCAGTTCTTC NA TRBJ2-1 TRBV30 TRBD2
CSEVPGGYGYTF TGCAGCGAAGTTCCAGGGGGGTATGGCTACACCTTC once TRBJ1-2 TRBV29-1 TRBD1
CASSLRTGGNQPQHF TGTGCCAGCAGCTTACGGACAGGGGGCAACCAGCCCCAGCATTTT NA TRBJ1-5 TRBV5-6 TRBD1
CASSYSGTGELFF TGTGCCAGCAGTTACTCCGGGACAGGGGAGCTGTTTTTT NA TRBJ2-2 TRBV6-6 NA
CASGLDFSGGSTDTQYF TGTGCTAGTGGTTTGGATTTCTCGGGGGGATCCACAGATACGCAGTATTTT once TRBJ2-3 TRBV12-5 TRBD2
CSVLLGLAGGGNEQFF TGCAGCGTTCTGTTGGGACTAGCGGGAGGAGGTAATGAGCAGTTCTTC NA TRBJ2-1 TRBV29-1 TRBD2
CASSLVVLAASYNEQFF TGTGCCAGCAGCTTAGTCGTCCTAGCGGCTTCCTACAATGAGCAGTTCTTC NA TRBJ2-1 TRBV7-2 TRBD2
CASREDPNYGYTF TGTGCCAGCAGGGAAGATCCAAACTATGGCTACACCTTC NA TRBJ1-2 TRBV7-2 NA
CASSLDNNRGGGYTF TGTGCCAGCAGCTTGGACAATAACAGGGGAGGGGGCTACACCTTC NA TRBJ1-2 TRBV5-4 TRBD1
CASSLGLAGLQETQYF TGTGCCAGTAGTCTCGGACTAGCGGGCCTTCAAGAGACCCAGTACTTC once TRBJ2-5 TRBV19 TRBD2
CASSLGLARPSTDTQYF TGTGCCAGCAGCTTAGGGCTAGCGAGGCCTTCCACAGATACGCAGTATTTT NA TRBJ2-3 TRBV7-2 NA
CASSVGPGANYGYTF TGTGCCAGCAGCGTAGGTCCAGGGGCAAACTATGGCTACACCTTC NA TRBJ1-2 TRBV9 NA
CASHGQTYEQYF TGTGCCAGCCATGGACAGACCTACGAGCAGTACTTC few TRBJ2-7 TRBV25-1 NA
CASSLDLGGNQPQHF TGTGCCAGCAGCTTAGACTTAGGTGGCAATCAGCCCCAGCATTTT NA TRBJ1-5 TRBV11-2 NA
CASSRGGPTDSNQPQHF TGTGCCAGCTCGCGGGGAGGGCCGACGGATAGCAATCAGCCCCAGCATTTT NA TRBJ1-5 TRBV18 NA
CASSSGLAGVETQYF TGCGCCAGCAGCTCAGGACTAGCGGGAGTAGAGACCCAGTACTTC NA TRBJ2-5 TRBV5-1 TRBD2
CASTLNAVAGYTF TGTGCCAGCACCCTAAATGCGGTGGCCGGCTACACCTTC NA TRBJ1-2 TRBV28 NA
CASTIPDRGGYTF TGTGCCAGCACTATCCCCGACAGGGGTGGCTACACCTTC NA TRBJ1-2 TRBV6-1 TRBD1
CASSVAGAGQPQHF TGTGCCAGCAGCGTAGCTGGGGCCGGTCAGCCCCAGCATTTT NA TRBJ1-5 TRBV9 NA
CASSKSRGQYGYTF TGTGCCAGCAGCAAAAGTAGGGGCCAGTATGGCTACACCTTC NA TRBJ1-2 TRBV21-1 NA
CASRLDSPSDSYNEQFF TGTGCAAGTCGCTTAGATTCCCCCAGCGACTCCTACAATGAGCAGTTCTTC NA TRBJ2-1 TRBV12-2 NA
CASSPRDPSPYEQYF TGTGCCAGTAGTCCCCGGGACCCCTCCCCCTACGAGCAGTACTTC NA TRBJ2-7 TRBV19 NA
CASSPRNREGTEAFF TGTGCCAGCAGCCCCCGTAACAGGGAAGGCACTGAAGCTTTCTTT NA TRBJ1-1 TRBV7-2 NA
CASSQDIPGTSGGLYNEQFF TGCGCCAGCAGCCAAGATATCCCCGGGACTAGCGGGGGGCTCTACAATGAGCAGTTCTTC NA TRBJ2-1 TRBV4-3 TRBD2
CASSPRGASGGVYEQFF TGTGCCAGCAGCCCGCGCGGGGCTAGCGGGGGGGTCTATGAGCAGTTCTTC NA TRBJ2-1 TRBV9 TRBD2
CASSLHQGANYGYTF TGTGCCAGCAGTTTACATCAGGGGGCGAACTATGGCTACACCTTC few TRBJ1-2 TRBV27 TRBD1
CASSLRGGTTNEKLFF TGTGCCAGTAGCCTACGTGGGGGTACAACTAATGAAAAACTGTTTTTT NA TRBJ1-4 TRBV19 NA
CASSLEDWSEKLFF TGTGCCAGCAGCTTAGAGGACTGGAGTGAAAAACTGTTTTTT NA TRBJ1-4 TRBV11-2 NA
CASSFMDEQFF TGTGCCAGCAGCTTCATGGATGAGCAGTTCTTC NA TRBJ2-1 TRBV11-2 NA